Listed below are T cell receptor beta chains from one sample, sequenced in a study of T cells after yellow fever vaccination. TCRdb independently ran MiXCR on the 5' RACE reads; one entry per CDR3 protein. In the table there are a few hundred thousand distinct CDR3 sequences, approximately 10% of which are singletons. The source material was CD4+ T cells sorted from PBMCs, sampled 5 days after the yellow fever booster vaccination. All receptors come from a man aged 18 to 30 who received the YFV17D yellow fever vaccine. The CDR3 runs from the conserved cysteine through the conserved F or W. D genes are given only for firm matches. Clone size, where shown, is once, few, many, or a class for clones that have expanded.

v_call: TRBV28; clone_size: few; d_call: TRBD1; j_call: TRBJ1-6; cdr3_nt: TGTGCCAGCAGGCGGGGACAGGGGGTTCCACCCCTCCACTTT; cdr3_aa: CASRRGQGVPPLHF
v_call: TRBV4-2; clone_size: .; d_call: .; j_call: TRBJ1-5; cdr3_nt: TGTGCCAGCAGCCAAGATCCAACAGGTGATCAGCCCCAGCATTTT; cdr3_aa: CASSQDPTGDQPQHF
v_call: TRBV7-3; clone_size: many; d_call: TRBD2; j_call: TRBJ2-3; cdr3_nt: TGTGCCAGCAGCCCCCGACTAGCGGGGGATGATACGCAGTATTTT; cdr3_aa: CASSPRLAGDDTQYF
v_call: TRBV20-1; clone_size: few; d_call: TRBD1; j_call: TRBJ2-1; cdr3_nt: TGCAGTGCCATAGACAGGGGCAATGAGCAGTTCTTC; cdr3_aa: CSAIDRGNEQFF
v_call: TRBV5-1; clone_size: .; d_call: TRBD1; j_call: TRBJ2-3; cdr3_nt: TGCGCCAGCAGCCCGACAGGGGGGGATACGCAGTATTTT; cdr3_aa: CASSPTGGDTQYF
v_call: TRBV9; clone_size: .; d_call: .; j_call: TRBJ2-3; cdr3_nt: TGTGCCAGCAGCGCAACTAGCACAGATACGCAGTATTTT; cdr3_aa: CASSATSTDTQYF
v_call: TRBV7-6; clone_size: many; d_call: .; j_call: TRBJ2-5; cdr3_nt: TGTGCCAGCAGCTTGGACGCCGGGTACCAAGAGACCCAGTACTTC; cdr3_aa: CASSLDAGYQETQYF
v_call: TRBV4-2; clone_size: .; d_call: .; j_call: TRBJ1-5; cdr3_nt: TGTGCCAGCAGCCGTGGAGCGGCAGATAGCAATCAGCCCCAGCATTTT; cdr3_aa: CASSRGAADSNQPQHF
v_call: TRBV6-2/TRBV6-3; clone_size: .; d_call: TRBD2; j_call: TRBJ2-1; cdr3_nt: TGTGCCAGCAGTTACGCCGGGACTAGCGGGGGGAAGGTGTTCTTC; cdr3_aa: CASSYAGTSGGKVFF
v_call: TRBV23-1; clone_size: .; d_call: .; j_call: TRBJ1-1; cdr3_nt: TGCGCCACCAGTCGCCCCAAGCGCCCTAAGCACAACACTGAAGCTTTCTTT; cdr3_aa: CATSRPKRPKHNTEAFF
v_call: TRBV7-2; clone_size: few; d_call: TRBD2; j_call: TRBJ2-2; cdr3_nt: TGTGCCAGCAGCTTAAATAGCGGGGGGGCTTCCGGGGAGCTGTTTTTT; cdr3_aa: CASSLNSGGASGELFF
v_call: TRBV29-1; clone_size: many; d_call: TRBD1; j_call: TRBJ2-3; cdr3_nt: TGCAGCGTTGCCCCGGACAGGGCAGATACGCAGTATTTT; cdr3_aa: CSVAPDRADTQYF
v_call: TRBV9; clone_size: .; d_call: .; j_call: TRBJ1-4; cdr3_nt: TGTGCCAGCAGCGCTTACGCGGGGGTGGAAAAACTGTTTTTT; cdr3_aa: CASSAYAGVEKLFF
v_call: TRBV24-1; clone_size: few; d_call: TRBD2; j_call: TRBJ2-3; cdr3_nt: TGTGCCACCAGTGAGGGCGGGGGGGGAGGAGATACGCAGTATTTT; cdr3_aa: CATSEGGGGGDTQYF
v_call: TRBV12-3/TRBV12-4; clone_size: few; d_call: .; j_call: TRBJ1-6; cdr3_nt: TGTGCCAGCAGTTTACACAGGGACGGTTCACCCCTCCACTTT; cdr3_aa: CASSLHRDGSPLHF
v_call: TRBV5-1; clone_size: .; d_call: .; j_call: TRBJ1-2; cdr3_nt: TGCGCCAGCAGCTTCACCGGAGTGGAAGGCTACACCTTC; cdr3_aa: CASSFTGVEGYTF
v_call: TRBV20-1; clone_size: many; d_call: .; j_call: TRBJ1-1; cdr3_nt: TGCAGTGCTAGTCCCTGGACAGCGGGGTACACTGAAGCTTTCTTT; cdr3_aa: CSASPWTAGYTEAFF
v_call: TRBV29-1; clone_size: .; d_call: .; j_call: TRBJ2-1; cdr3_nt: TGCAGCGTTGGGGACGGGAGCTCCTACAATGAGCAGTTCTTC; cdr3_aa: CSVGDGSSYNEQFF
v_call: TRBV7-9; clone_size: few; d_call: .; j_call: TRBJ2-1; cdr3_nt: TGTGCCAGCAGCTTAGGGTCCAGGGATCCCCCGAACAATGAGCAGTTCTTC; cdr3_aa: CASSLGSRDPPNNEQFF
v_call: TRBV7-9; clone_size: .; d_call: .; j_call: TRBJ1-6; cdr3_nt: TGTGCCAGCAGCTGGGCTACCTATAATTCACCCCTCCACTTT; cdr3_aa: CASSWATYNSPLHF
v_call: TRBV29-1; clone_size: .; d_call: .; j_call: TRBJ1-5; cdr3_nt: TGCAGCATCACAGGGCGAGGTCAGCCCCAGCATTTT; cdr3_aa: CSITGRGQPQHF
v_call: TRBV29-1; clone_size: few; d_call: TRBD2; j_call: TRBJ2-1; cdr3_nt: TGCAGCGTTGAAGTACCTAGCGGGGGCTTATACGGGCAGTTCTTC; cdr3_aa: CSVEVPSGGLYGQFF
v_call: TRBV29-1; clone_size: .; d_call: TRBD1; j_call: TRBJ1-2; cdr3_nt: TGCAGCGTCGCGACAGGGGCTAACTATGGCTACACCTTC; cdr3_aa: CSVATGANYGYTF
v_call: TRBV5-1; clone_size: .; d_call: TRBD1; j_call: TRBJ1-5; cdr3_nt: TGCGCCAGCAGCTTGCTGGGACAGGGTGCGGGCCAGCCCCAGCATTTT; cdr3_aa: CASSLLGQGAGQPQHF